The entry below gives a single TCR beta chain sequence along with its context. Its specificity is not known. The entry originates in a study of OX40 agonist ivuxolimab in advanced cancers. Looking at the study overall: Patients with hepatocellular carcinoma, melanoma, renal cell or head and neck cancer made up the dose-escalation patients.

This CDR3 region has 14 residues. Trimming pared 0 bases from V and 3 bases from J, leaving 9 bases between. Per germline, CDR1 SGHVS and CDR2 FQNEAQ. The assay was immunoSEQ multiplex PCR, and TCRdb's table has in-frame clones only and misses some. The sample shows about 95,000 clones, about 91% of them seen only once. Findings and limits, study-wide: At 0.1 to 3.0 mg/kg, clonal expansion of CD4+ and CD8+ blood T cells had occurred by week 6.

The source of this sequence is an adult with an advanced solid tumor such as melanoma, head and neck, liver or kidney cancer. V usage is TRBV7-8 and J usage is TRBJ2-7; no clear D. Sequencing used CD4+ or CD8+ T cells sorted from blood, obtained in a trial of the OX40 agonist ivuxolimab. The CDR3 coding sequence is TGTGCCAGCAGCTTAGCTGGGTCCCTCTACGAGCAGTACTTC. It specifies CASSLAGSLYEQYF. The whole variable domain, remainder taken from reference TRBV7-8 and TRBJ2-7, is GAGVSQSPRYKVAKRGQDVALRCDPISGHVSLFWYQQALGQGPEFLTYFQNEAQLDKSGLPSDRFFAERPEGSVSTLKIQRTQQEDSAVYLCASSLAGSLYEQYFGPGTRLTVT.